The 28 T cell receptor beta chains given below trace back to one sample, sequenced in a study of blood T cell repertoires in COVID-19. The repertoire was sequenced with immunoSEQ multiplex PCR; TCRdb's copy has only in-frame clones and lacks some. This sample has more than 200,000 clones, with just under 90% found just once. Sample: PBMCs or T cells enriched from blood (not recorded which). The receptors were gathered from a young woman with acute COVID-19.

The chain links TRBV24-1 to TRBJ2-1; D is ambiguous. CDR1 is KGHDR, CDR2 SFDVKD, per germline. CDR3 length equals 14 residues. The V and J ends lost 0 bases and 12 bases respectively, with 14 bases between them. The CDR3 coding sequence is TGTGCCACCAGTGATTTGGAGGTAAAAACTGGGCAGTTCTTC. Translated, it gives CATSDLEVKTGQFF.

The V gene is TRBV20-1, the J gene TRBJ1-1; D is ambiguous. Germline CDR1 reads DFQATT; CDR2 reads SNEGSKA (reference sequence). The CDR3 totals 11 residues. The V gene lost 1 base and the J gene lost 10 bases, with 10 bases spanning the gap. DNA of the CDR3: TGCAGTGCTAGAGGCGGGAATACAGCTTTCTTT. Residues: CSARGGNTAFF.

The CDR3 DNA reads TGTGCCAGCAGCTTAGGGACAGGGGGCGCTTCGGGAAACACCATATATTTT. This codes for CASSLGTGGASGNTIYF. J is TRBJ1-3 and V is TRBV7-9, with 11 nucleotides matching TRBD1. Trimming removed 1 base from V and 4 bases from J; junction bases left unmatched: 6. From germline, CDR1 is SEHNR and CDR2 FQNEAQ (reference sequence). CDR3 length equals 17 residues.

This clone was detected only once. The V call is TRBV7-6, the J call TRBJ2-6, with D perhaps TRBD1 (6 bases). Germline-derived CDR1 and CDR2 are SGHVS and FNYEAQ. The CDR3 is made up of 16 amino acids. The V and J ends lost 5 bases and 4 bases respectively, with 15 bases between them. The CDR3 loop is CASSHLTGPGANVLTF. The DNA for the CDR3 is TGTGCCAGCAGCCACCTGACAGGTCCAGGGGCCAACGTCCTGACTTTC.

The chain uses TRBV6-1 and TRBJ2-2, with D maybe TRBD1 (6 bases). V lost 3 bases, J lost 4 bases, and 12 bases lay in between. CDR1 is MNHNS and CDR2 is SASEGT in the germline V gene. The CDR3 contains 15 residues. The CDR3 bases are TGTGCCAGCAGTGAGTGGACAGAGGTCACCGGGGAGCTGTTTTTT. As protein: CASSEWTEVTGELFF.

The chain has TRBV10-2 and TRBJ2-7; TRBD1 agrees at 8 bases. Germline CDR1 is WSHSY and CDR2 is SAAADI. There are 15 residues in the CDR3. The trim removed 5 bases at V and 2 bases at J, leaving 8 bases unmatched. CDR3 coding DNA: TGCGCCAGCAGTTCGAGAGGGACAGGAACCTACGAGCAGTACTTC. Residues: CASSSRGTGTYEQYF.

The CDR3 loop is CASSFDQGAYGYTF. The CDR3 DNA reads as TGTGCCAGCAGCTTTGACCAGGGGGCCTATGGCTACACCTTC. The chain combines TRBV7-2 with TRBJ1-2; TRBD1 matches at 8 bases. Trimming took 3 bases from V and 4 from J; bases not matched to a gene: 4. The CDR3 length is 14 residues. From germline, CDR1 is SGHTA and CDR2 FQGNSA.

The V gene is TRBV7-9, the J gene TRBJ2-3, with 9 bases fitting TRBD1. Germline assignment: CDR1 SEHNR and CDR2 FQNEAQ (reference sequence). The CDR3 extends over 16 amino acids. V dropped 2 bases and J dropped 2; count of bases not matched to a gene: 5. CDR3 in amino acids: CASSLWDRAFTDTQYF. CDR3 nucleotides: TGTGCCAGCAGCTTATGGGACAGGGCGTTCACAGATACGCAGTATTTT.

The rearrangement uses TRBV13 and TRBJ2-7; 7 bases fit TRBD2. Germline V lookup: CDR1 PRHDT, CDR2 FYEKMQ (reference sequence). V dropped 1 base and J dropped 0; count of bases not matched to a gene: 3. The CDR3 is 15 amino acids. The chain's CDR3 is CASSLEGRGSYEQYF. The CDR3 DNA follows: TGTGCCAGCAGCTTAGAGGGGAGGGGCTCCTACGAGCAGTACTTC.

This sequence joins TRBV27 and TRBJ1-2; the D gene is possibly TRBD1 (5 bases). CDR1 is MNHEY and CDR2 is SMNVEV in the germline V gene (reference sequence). Trimming left V 2 bases short and J 7 bases short, with 11 bases between. The CDR3 sequence is 13 residues long. CDR3 nucleotides: TGTGCCAGCAGTTTAGGGGGGATTGGTGGCTACACCTTC. Protein: CASSLGGIGGYTF.

V gene TRBV18 combines with J gene TRBJ1-1; D is ambiguous. V dropped 0 bases and J dropped 8 bases, with 10 bases sitting between them. The CDR3 covers 13 residues. CDR1 KGHSH and CDR2 LQKENI come from the germline V gene. The CDR3: CASSPPGGTEAFF. In nucleotides, the CDR3 is TGTGCCAGCTCACCACCGGGAGGAACCGAAGCTTTCTTT.

The chain employs TRBV5-1 and TRBJ2-7; perhaps TRBD1 as D (6 bases). Between the trimmed V and J ends, which lost 5 bases and 2 bases, there was a span of 14 bases. This CDR3 is 14 amino acids long. Germline V CDR1 and CDR2: SGHRS, YFSETQ. The CDR3 nucleotides read TGCGCCAGCAGGGCGTTGGGACACCCCTACGAGCAGTACTTC. Translation gives CASRALGHPYEQYF.

The chain combines TRBV24-1 with TRBJ1-3, with D perhaps matching TRBD1 (5 bases). Germline V gene lookup returns CDR1 KGHDR and CDR2 SFDVKD. With 3 bases removed from V and 4 bases from J, the gap between germline ends came to 15 bases. This CDR3 contains 16 residues. The CDR3 region is CATSDGAKGSGNTIYF. The CDR3 DNA sequence: TGTGCCACCAGTGATGGGGCGAAGGGATCAGGAAACACCATATATTTT.

The V gene is TRBV19, the J gene TRBJ2-1, with D perhaps TRBD2 (5 bases). The CDR3 is 14 amino acids. Germline values: CDR1 LNHDA, CDR2 SQIVND (reference sequence). With 3 bases removed from V and 0 bases from J, the gap between germline ends came to 6 bases. DNA of the CDR3: TGTGCCAGTAGTATTCGGGACTCCTACAATGAGCAGTTCTTC. Encoded protein: CASSIRDSYNEQFF.

CDR3 amino acids: CSVVGTGGSYEQYF. The CDR3 bases are TGCAGCGTTGTAGGGACAGGGGGCTCCTACGAGCAGTACTTC. The genes are TRBV29-1 and TRBJ2-7, with 11 bases aligning to TRBD1. The ends lost 4 bases at V and 0 bases at J; junction bases unmatched: 2. Germline V lookup: CDR1 SQVTM, CDR2 ANQGSEA. The CDR3 spans 14 residues.

J is TRBJ2-7 and V is TRBV11-2; TRBD1 is a possible D gene (5 bases). This CDR3 region has 14 residues. Trimming stripped 5 bases from V and 4 bases from J, with 15 bases between. CDR1 and CDR2 (germline): SGHAT, FQNNGV. DNA for the CDR3: TGTGCCAGCAGCCAAGGGGTAGGGGCTTACGAGCAGTACTTC. Protein sequence: CASSQGVGAYEQYF.

The V call is TRBV6-4, the J call TRBJ1-4; tentatively, D is TRBD1 (5 bases). CDR3 size: 13 residues. CDR1 is MRHNA, CDR2 SNTAGT, per germline. V was pared by 6 bases and J by 10 bases, with 15 bases between. The CDR3 sequence is CASSGAGRGKLFF. The CDR3 bases are TGTGCCAGCAGCGGGGCAGGGCGGGGAAAACTGTTTTTT.

The rearrangement links TRBV27 to TRBJ1-5; 8 bases are a match to TRBD1. Unmatched junction bases numbered 6, after V lost 8 bases and J lost 3 bases. Per the germline V gene, CDR1 is MNHEY and CDR2 is SMNVEV (reference sequence). The CDR3 extends over 14 amino acids. For the CDR3, the DNA is TGTGCCAGCGCCTGGACAGGGTCCAATCAGCCCCAGCATTTT. Residues: CASAWTGSNQPQHF.

This clone was seen a single time. V is TRBV10-2 and J is TRBJ2-1, with 8 bases aligning to TRBD2. The V gene's germline CDR1 is WSHSY and CDR2 SAAADI. CDR3 length: 13 residues. The J segment lost 7 bases and the V segment lost 7 bases, leaving 6 bases of the junction unmatched. The CDR3 loop reads CASKAGALNEQFF. The CDR3 DNA reads as TGCGCCAGCAAAGCGGGGGCCCTAAATGAGCAGTTCTTC.

The chain carries TRBV6-5 and TRBJ2-1; D is ambiguous. CDR3 length equals 14 residues. The V gene's germline CDR1 is MNHEY and CDR2 SVGAGI. V was clipped by 2 bases and J by 8 bases, with 13 bases between them. The CDR3 reads CASSYRAGIDEQFF. CDR3 bases: TGTGCCAGCAGTTACCGTGCAGGAATAGATGAGCAGTTCTTC.

In DNA form, the CDR3 reads TGTGCCTGGAGTGTAGGAGGGAATCGCGACACCATATATTTT. It codes for CAWSVGGNRDTIYF. This rearrangement joins TRBV30 to TRBJ1-3; no clear D. Trimming stripped 0 bases from V and 8 bases from J, with 14 bases between. Germline assignment: CDR1 GTSNPN and CDR2 SVGIG (reference sequence). The CDR3 sequence is 14 residues long.

The V and J genes are TRBV7-9 and TRBJ1-1, with no clear D. This CDR3 region has 13 residues. The V and J ends lost 5 bases and 5 bases respectively, with 12 bases between them. Germline values: CDR1 SEHNR, CDR2 FQNEAQ (reference sequence). The CDR3 sequence is CASSREGGTEAFF. As DNA, the CDR3 is TGTGCCAGCAGCCGGGAGGGCGGAACTGAAGCTTTCTTT.

This chain links TRBV25-1 with TRBJ1-2; tentative D call: TRBD1 (5 bases). The V and J ends lost 8 bases and 7 bases respectively, with 20 bases between them. This CDR3 is 14 amino acids long. The germline V gene has CDR1 MGHDK and CDR2 SYGVNS. The CDR3 nucleotides read TGTGCCAGCGCCCCCAATGTGGACATCCCTGGCTACACCTTC. Its protein product is CASAPNVDIPGYTF.

The V gene is TRBV19, the J gene TRBJ1-4, with D uncertain. Germline V gene data show CDR1 as LNHDA and CDR2 as SQIVND (reference sequence). The CDR3 runs to 13 residues. The V and J ends lost 4 bases and 7 bases respectively, with 10 bases between them. CDR3 coding DNA: TGTGCCAGTAGTACCCCCGAGGGTGAAAAACTGTTTTTT. Translation: CASSTPEGEKLFF.

CDR3 nucleotide sequence: TGTGCCAGCAGTCACGGGCTAGCGGCAACTCTCGGGAATGAGCAGTTCTTC. Its translation is CASSHGLAATLGNEQFF. This chain links TRBV18 with TRBJ2-1; 7 bases align to TRBD2. The germline gives CDR1 KGHSH, CDR2 LQKENI. V lost 8 bases and J lost 7; bases outside the gene matches: 20. The CDR3 totals 17 residues.

This rearrangement joins TRBV3-1 (or the pseudogene TRBV3-2) to TRBJ1-2, with TRBD1 identical over 7 bases. There are 15 residues in the CDR3. V lost 5 bases and J lost 4; bases outside the gene matches: 10. Germline V gene data show CDR1 as LGHDT and CDR2 as YNNKEL (reference sequence). CDR3 DNA sequence: TGTGCCAGCAGCTCGTACAGGGGAATGGGCTATGGCTACACCTTC. It yields the protein CASSSYRGMGYGYTF.

This clone was counted once. The chain combines TRBV5-6 with TRBJ2-1; D ambiguous. The CDR3 loop spans 14 amino acids. The germline V and J ends were trimmed by 2 bases and 4 bases, with 10 bases remaining between them. Germline CDR1 and CDR2: SGHDT and YYEEEE. CDR3 bases: TGTGCCAGCAGCTTCACAAACCTTTACAATGAGCAGTTCTTC. Protein: CASSFTNLYNEQFF.

V gene TRBV3-1 (or the pseudogene TRBV3-2) combines with J gene TRBJ1-2, with D unresolved. This CDR3 spans 13 amino acids. V was pared by 1 base and J by 8 bases, with 11 bases between. Germline loops: CDR1 LGHDT, CDR2 YNNKEL (reference sequence). CDR3 bases: TGTGCCAGCAGCCAAGTAAGTGGCAGAGGCTACACCTTC. Its protein is CASSQVSGRGYTF.